A selection of T cell receptor beta chains follows, all from one sample in a study of blood T cells in healthy people across ages. TCRdb called the 5' RACE reads again in MiXCR, with one record for every CDR3 protein. Of around 650,000 distinct CDR3 sequences in the sample, 40% to 45% were seen once. The specimen sequenced was blood. These receptors all stem from a man older than 75 in good health. Both conserved end residues are part of each CDR3. D genes are given only for firm matches. Clone size appears in some rows only: once, few, many, or a class for an expanded clone.

j_call d_call clone_size v_call cdr3_aa cdr3_nt
TRBJ2-7 NA NA TRBV20-1 CSARVPRRGGKEQYF TGCAGTGCTAGAGTACCGCGGAGGGGAGGTAAAGAGCAGTACTTC
TRBJ2-1 TRBD1 few TRBV12-3/TRBV12-4 CASRPRGYNEQFF TGTGCCAGCAGGCCCAGGGGGTACAATGAGCAGTTCTTC
TRBJ2-5 TRBD2 NA TRBV7-3 CASSLGTGGTYNEQYF TGTGCCAGCAGCTTAGGAACGGGAGGAACCTACAATGAGCAGTACTTC
TRBJ2-3 TRBD1 NA TRBV7-2 CASSGTGPTDTQYF TGTGCCAGCAGCGGGACAGGGCCCACAGATACGCAGTATTTT
TRBJ2-5 TRBD1 once TRBV18 CASSPDRTEQYF TGTGCCAGCTCCCCGGACAGGACGGAGCAGTACTTC
TRBJ2-3 NA NA TRBV20-1 CSARAQGFSDTQYF TGCAGTGCTAGAGCACAGGGTTTTTCAGATACGCAGTATTTT
TRBJ1-6 TRBD1 NA TRBV28 CASSLGGGQINSPLHF TGTGCCAGCAGTTTAGGGGGGGGACAGATTAATTCACCCCTCCACTTT
TRBJ2-1 NA few TRBV28 CASSPGTLRSYNEQFF TGTGCCAGCAGTCCAGGGACTCTCCGTTCCTACAATGAGCAGTTCTTC
TRBJ1-6 TRBD1 few TRBV25-1 CASSELLRGRPSPLHF TGTGCCAGCAGTGAATTGTTAAGGGGGCGGCCCTCACCCCTCCACTTT
TRBJ2-1 TRBD1 NA TRBV20-1 CSVTGLGDEQFF TGCAGTGTGACAGGGCTTGGTGATGAGCAGTTCTTC
TRBJ2-7 NA NA TRBV7-2 CASSPAGQGAYEQYF TGTGCCAGCAGCCCAGCGGGGCAGGGGGCTTACGAGCAGTACTTC
TRBJ1-1 TRBD1 NA TRBV7-2 CASSSPGTGGTEAFF TGTGCCAGCAGCTCGCCGGGGACAGGGGGCACTGAAGCTTTCTTT
TRBJ1-6 NA few TRBV3-1 CASRFSDSPLHF TGTGCCAGCAGATTCTCTGATTCACCCCTCCACTTT
TRBJ2-1 NA NA TRBV5-1 CASSLAHGPDRGLDNEQFF TGCGCCAGCAGCTTGGCGCACGGCCCCGATAGGGGGTTGGACAATGAGCAGTTCTTC
TRBJ2-2 TRBD1 NA TRBV20-1 CSARAAGGSGELFF TGCAGTGCTAGAGCGGCAGGGGGCTCCGGGGAGCTGTTTTTT
TRBJ2-4 NA few TRBV7-2 CASSSGVAKNIQYF TGTGCCAGCAGCTCAGGGGTGGCCAAAAACATTCAGTACTTC
TRBJ1-1 NA few TRBV5-1 CASSLQTATGNTEVFF TGCGCCAGCAGCTTGCAGACCGCGACCGGGAACACTGAAGTTTTCTTT
TRBJ2-1 NA NA TRBV20-1 CSARDRRGYNEQFF TGCAGTGCTAGAGATCGGCGGGGCTACAATGAGCAGTTCTTC
TRBJ2-3 NA few TRBV14 CASSPAGFRICTQYF TGTGCCAGCAGCCCAGCGGGCTTTCGGATATGTACGCAGTATTTT
TRBJ2-5 TRBD2 NA TRBV15 CATSKTLGLAGGETQYF TGTGCCACCAGCAAAACCCTGGGACTAGCGGGAGGAGAGACCCAGTACTTC
TRBJ2-1 TRBD2 NA TRBV4-2 CASSLLDRGLAGGGQETQFF TGTGCCAGCAGCCTCTTGGACCGTGGGCTAGCGGGAGGAGGTCAAGAGACCCAGTTCTTC
TRBJ2-3 NA NA TRBV15 CATSRDQWRGRPDTQYF TGTGCCACCAGCAGAGATCAGTGGCGGGGGCGCCCCGATACGCAGTATTTT
TRBJ2-1 NA once TRBV6-1 CASRTGGRGASYSEQFF TGTGCCAGCAGGACCGGGGGCAGAGGGGCCTCCTACAGTGAGCAGTTCTTC
TRBJ2-1 TRBD2 NA TRBV7-2 CASSLAVGRAGEYEQFF TGTGCCAGCAGCTTAGCGGTAGGACGAGCGGGAGAATATGAGCAGTTCTTC
TRBJ2-7 TRBD1 NA TRBV6-2/TRBV6-3 CASSRTGRGEQYF TGTGCCAGCAGTCGGACAGGGAGAGGCGAGCAGTACTTC
TRBJ1-2 NA NA TRBV14 CASSPVGTQGGYTF TGTGCCAGCAGTCCCGTGGGGACACAAGGTGGCTACACCTTC
TRBJ1-2 NA few TRBV5-8 CASRPSGPGGYTF TGTGCCAGCAGGCCGTCGGGGCCCGGAGGCTACACCTTC
TRBJ2-3 NA NA TRBV6-2/TRBV6-3 CASRTRGNTDTQYF TGTGCCAGCAGAACACGGGGGAACACAGATACGCAGTATTTT
TRBJ2-7 TRBD1 few TRBV29-1 CSATLQGAAYEQYF TGCAGCGCCACTCTCCAGGGGGCGGCCTACGAGCAGTACTTC
TRBJ2-5 NA few TRBV27 CASSSILGGGRSETQYF TGTGCCAGCAGTTCCATTTTAGGGGGGGGACGATCAGAGACCCAGTACTTC
TRBJ2-7 TRBD2 many TRBV4-2 CASSQEDGGLAYEQYF TGTGCCAGCAGCCAAGAAGATGGGGGACTAGCGTACGAGCAGTACTTC
TRBJ2-5 NA NA TRBV14 CASSQEYGRQLQETQYF TGTGCCAGCAGCCAAGAGTACGGTCGACAACTGCAAGAGACCCAGTACTTC
TRBJ1-1 TRBD1 NA TRBV6-2/TRBV6-3 CARRDRGFTEAFF TGTGCCAGACGAGACAGGGGATTCACTGAAGCTTTCTTT
TRBJ2-3 NA NA TRBV5-1 CASRGVPREVTDTQYF TGCGCCAGCAGAGGGGTACCCCGTGAAGTGACAGATACGCAGTATTTT
TRBJ2-5 TRBD2 NA TRBV6-5 CASSPDPGLATDAYF TGTGCCAGCAGTCCGGATCCGGGACTAGCGACAGATGCGTACTTC
TRBJ2-7 TRBD1 NA TRBV6-2/TRBV6-3 CHSRDSGSYEQYF TGTCACTCCAGGGACAGTGGCTCCTACGAGCAGTACTTC
TRBJ1-5 NA once TRBV20-1 CSARRAYNQPQHF TGCAGTGCTAGAAGGGCCTACAATCAGCCCCAGCATTTT
TRBJ2-3 NA many TRBV11-2 CASSRRGGLSTDTQYF TGTGCCAGCAGCCGACGGGGAGGCCTTAGCACAGATACGCAGTATTTT
TRBJ2-1 NA NA TRBV18 CACSPLGGNYNEQFF TGTGCCTGCTCACCCTTAGGTGGGAACTACAATGAGCAGTTCTTC
TRBJ2-3 TRBD2 once TRBV5-4 CASRHGLAGEDTDTQYF TGTGCCAGCAGACATGGACTAGCGGGGGAGGACACAGATACGCAGTATTTT